This TCR beta chain came from a study of blood T cell repertoires in COVID-19. Using immunoSEQ multiplex PCR, the repertoire was profiled, and TCRdb retains in-frame clones only, with some absent. The sample holds around 110,000 clones; about 89% are singletons and the top ten take roughly 1.3%. The V gene end was trimmed by 0 bases and the J gene end by 8 bases; junction bases not matched to a gene: 10. CDR1 is SGDLS, CDR2 YYNGEE, per germline. This CDR3 has 15 amino acids. This TCR derives from a woman in her thirties with acute or convalescent COVID-19. V and J are TRBV9 and TRBJ1-2; TRBD1 aligns across 7 bases. Sequenced sample: peripheral blood. The CDR3 region is CASSVAGAGGAGYTF. The CDR3 nucleotides read TGTGCCAGCAGCGTAGCAGGGGCAGGGGGTGCGGGCTACACCTTC.